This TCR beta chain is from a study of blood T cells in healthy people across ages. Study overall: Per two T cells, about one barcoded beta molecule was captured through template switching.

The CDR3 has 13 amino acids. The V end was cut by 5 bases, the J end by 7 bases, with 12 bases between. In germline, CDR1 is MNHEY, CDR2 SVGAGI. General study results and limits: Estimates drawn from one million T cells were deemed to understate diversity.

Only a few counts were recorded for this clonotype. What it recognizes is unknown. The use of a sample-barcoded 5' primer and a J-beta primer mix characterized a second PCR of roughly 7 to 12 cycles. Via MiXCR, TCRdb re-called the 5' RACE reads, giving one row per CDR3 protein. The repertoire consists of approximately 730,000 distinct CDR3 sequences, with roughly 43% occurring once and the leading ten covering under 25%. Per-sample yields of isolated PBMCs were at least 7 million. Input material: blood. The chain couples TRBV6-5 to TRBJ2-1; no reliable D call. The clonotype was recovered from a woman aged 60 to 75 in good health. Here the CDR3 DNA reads TGTGCCAGCAGTGACGGCCTTTTGAATGAGCAGTTCTTC. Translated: CASSDGLLNEQFF.